Sequencing of this T cell receptor beta chain was carried out in a study of T cells in Graves' hyperthyroidism and ophthalmopathy. General study findings and limits: Expanded thyroid clonotypes (above 0.001) were mostly also found in blood. A model using 13 V-J features told ophthalmopathy apart from stable hyperthyroidism.

The diagnostic basis comprised clinical symptoms, serum thyroxine and TRAb, thyroid ultrasound and orbital computed tomography. Each 10 ml fresh peripheral blood draw supplied the PBMCs. The sample holds a few counts of this clonotype. No antigen is known for it. Amplification yielded TCR beta CDR3 regions, with RNA transcripts as the source. The TCR CDR3 was amplified in a first-round RT-PCR using the HTBI primer set. MiXCR, run by TCRdb on the multiplex PCR reads, gives a single entry per CDR3 protein. The profile covers about 610,000 distinct CDR3 sequences, with 14% to 15% appearing a single time and 3.5% to 4.5% taken by the ten largest. This CDR3 comprises 12 residues. CDR1 SQVTM and CDR2 ANQGSEA come from the germline V gene.

Material for sequencing was blood. The chain uses TRBV29-1 and TRBJ1-5; D is possibly TRBD1 (5 bases). The TCR was taken from a woman aged 40 to 50 with Graves' ophthalmopathy. The CDR3 loop is CSFFRGNQPQHF. Here the CDR3 DNA reads TGCAGTTTCTTCAGGGGCAATCAGCCCCAGCATTTT.